This is a list of T cell receptor beta chains from one sample in a study of blood T cell repertoires in COVID-19. Sequenced by immunoSEQ multiplex PCR; TCRdb stores in-frame clones only, minus some. The repertoire holds 400,000 to 500,000 clones, with 85% to 90% as singletons. Sequenced sample: PBMCs or T cells enriched from blood (not recorded which). These receptors were obtained from a middle-aged woman who had recovered from COVID-19. The CDR3 runs from the conserved cysteine through the conserved F or W. The order of the fields is CDR3 length, V gene, clone size, J gene, D gene, CDR3 protein, CDR3 DNA. The D gene is left open where the match is weak. Rows give clone size only sometimes, using once, few, many, or a class for an expanded clone.

CDR3 length: 15; V gene: TRBV27; clone size: NA; J gene: TRBJ2-1; D gene: TRBD2; CDR3 protein: CASSSKREGRYEQFF; CDR3 DNA: TGTGCCAGCAGTTCGAAGCGGGAGGGCCGCTATGAGCAGTTCTTC
CDR3 length: 16; V gene: TRBV4-3; clone size: NA; J gene: TRBJ1-3; D gene: NA; CDR3 protein: CASSPAVTTSGNTIYF; CDR3 DNA: TGCGCCAGCAGCCCCGCGGTCACAACCTCTGGAAACACCATATATTTT
CDR3 length: 15; V gene: TRBV7-6; clone size: NA; J gene: TRBJ1-1; D gene: NA; CDR3 protein: CASSPPVAAGTEAFF; CDR3 DNA: TGTGCCAGCAGCCCACCCGTGGCCGCGGGAACTGAAGCTTTCTTT
CDR3 length: 17; V gene: TRBV11-2; clone size: NA; J gene: TRBJ2-4; D gene: TRBD1; CDR3 protein: CASSLHTGALAKNIQYF; CDR3 DNA: TGTGCCAGCAGCTTACATACAGGGGCGCTAGCCAAAAACATTCAGTACTTC
CDR3 length: 16; V gene: TRBV6-2/TRBV6-3; clone size: once; J gene: TRBJ1-1; D gene: NA; CDR3 protein: CASSYPQASLRTEAFF; CDR3 DNA: TGTGCCAGCAGTTACCCACAGGCCTCTTTGAGGACTGAAGCTTTCTTT
CDR3 length: 14; V gene: TRBV7-9; clone size: NA; J gene: TRBJ1-1; D gene: NA; CDR3 protein: CASSGGGRDSEAFF; CDR3 DNA: TGTGCCAGCAGCGGTGGCGGGCGGGACTCTGAAGCTTTCTTT
CDR3 length: 15; V gene: TRBV7-2; clone size: NA; J gene: TRBJ1-4; D gene: TRBD1; CDR3 protein: CASSVQGAFNEKLFF; CDR3 DNA: TGTGCCAGCAGCGTACAGGGGGCTTTTAATGAAAAACTGTTTTTT
CDR3 length: 13; V gene: TRBV11-2; clone size: NA; J gene: TRBJ1-2; D gene: TRBD1; CDR3 protein: CASRTTGDYGYTF; CDR3 DNA: TGTGCCAGCAGGACGACAGGGGACTATGGCTACACCTTC
CDR3 length: 13; V gene: TRBV18; clone size: NA; J gene: TRBJ2-5; D gene: NA; CDR3 protein: CASSPKGQETQYF; CDR3 DNA: TGTGCCAGCTCACCAAAGGGGCAAGAGACCCAGTACTTC
CDR3 length: 17; V gene: TRBV14; clone size: NA; J gene: TRBJ2-7; D gene: TRBD1; CDR3 protein: CASSLRGQGVGDYEQYF; CDR3 DNA: TGTGCCAGCAGCCTTAGAGGACAGGGGGTCGGCGACTACGAGCAGTACTTC